This TCR beta chain is drawn from a study of blood T cell repertoires in COVID-19. The overall study: Samples of COVID-19 (acute and convalescent) were obtained from the United States, Italy and Spain. T cells, B-cell-depleted T cells, or PBMCs supplied cDNA or gDNA.

Per the original data handling: It was from reference gene primer amplification that nucleated cell counts were estimated. Sequencing used immunoSEQ multiplex PCR; TCRdb keeps in-frame clones, though not all of them. Clonal size and the V and J genes are those of that table, whereas D and trimming came from the DNA. The sample includes about 300,000 clones, 86% seen only once; the top ten take 1.6%. CDR3 length: 14 amino acids. Trimming removed 7 bases at V and 3 bases at J, with 14 bases between. CDR1 and CDR2 (germline): MNHNY, SVGAGI (reference sequence). Sequenced input: peripheral blood. The source of this sequence is a woman aged 50 to 60 with acute or convalescent COVID-19. This chain joins TRBV6-6 and TRBJ2-3, with D perhaps TRBD2 (5 bases). CDR3 DNA sequence: TGTGCCAGCATCTATAGGATAGCGACAGATACGCAGTATTTT. Protein sequence: CASIYRIATDTQYF.